These T cell receptor beta chains were read from a single sample in a study of graft-versus-host responses after intestinal transplantation. Profiling relied on immunoSEQ multiplex PCR, and the TCRdb table lists in-frame clones only, not all of them. Of 60,000 to 90,000 clones in the sample, roughly 87% were seen once. No antigen is known for these receptors. The sample consisted of unstimulated CD8+ T cells sorted from spleen or lymph node cells, taken before intestinal transplant. Receptors were obtained from a human donor who received an intestinal transplant. The CDR3 runs from the conserved cysteine through the conserved F or W. A D gene is named only where the DNA matches it firmly. A row's size may be missing; if present it is once, few, many or a size class.

D gene,clone size,V gene,J gene,CDR3 protein,CDR3 DNA
TRBD1,few,TRBV4-1,TRBJ1-6,CASSYPGGADSPLHF,TGCGCCAGCAGCTACCCAGGGGGCGCGGATTCACCCCTCCACTTT
.,.,TRBV9,TRBJ1-1,CASSVADGIPEAFF,TGTGCCAGCAGCGTAGCTGACGGGATCCCTGAAGCTTTCTTT
TRBD1,.,TRBV6-5,TRBJ1-2,CASSYLPDRGEGYTF,TGTGCCAGCAGTTACCTACCGGACAGGGGCGAGGGCTACACCTTC
.,.,TRBV5-4,TRBJ1-1,CASSRPEGVEAFF,TGTGCCAGCAGCCGCCCAGAGGGGGTGGAAGCTTTCTTT
TRBD1,once,TRBV18,TRBJ2-7,CASSPETGISYEQYF,TGTGCCAGCTCACCGGAGACAGGGATCAGCTACGAGCAGTACTTC
.,.,TRBV9,TRBJ1-3,CASSPNSGNTIYF,TGTGCCAGCAGCCCCAACTCTGGAAACACCATATATTTT
TRBD1,.,TRBV4-1,TRBJ1-2,CASSQDPGGYGYTF,TGCGCCAGCAGCCAAGATCCAGGGGGCTATGGCTACACCTTC
.,.,TRBV7-8,TRBJ1-4,CASSLNRVAYWDEKLFF,TGTGCCAGCAGCTTGAACCGTGTAGCCTATTGGGATGAAAAACTGTTTTTT
TRBD2,.,TRBV9,TRBJ2-7,CASSYGGAGYEQYF,TGTGCCAGCAGCTACGGGGGGGCGGGCTACGAGCAGTACTTC
TRBD2,.,TRBV27,TRBJ2-1,CASSPRTSGGAYEQFF,TGTGCCAGCAGTCCAAGGACTAGCGGGGGGGCCTATGAGCAGTTCTTC
.,.,TRBV6-5,TRBJ2-7,CASSYGQGGREQYF,TGTGCCAGCAGTTACGGCCAGGGAGGCCGGGAGCAGTACTTC
TRBD2,.,TRBV7-6,TRBJ2-3,CASSPTSGGAGDTQYF,TGTGCCAGCAGCCCGACTAGCGGGGGGGCAGGAGATACGCAGTATTTT
TRBD1,.,TRBV6-1,TRBJ2-7,CATLKDRVTYEQYF,TGTGCCACCCTTAAGGACAGGGTGACCTACGAGCAGTACTTC
TRBD2,.,TRBV6-1,TRBJ2-5,CASSGPDPTSRPETQYF,TGTGCCAGCAGTGGACCGGACCCGACTAGCCGTCCGGAGACCCAGTACTTC
TRBD1,.,TRBV27,TRBJ1-2,CASSPTGWQGVRYGYTF,TGTGCCAGCAGTCCCACGGGCTGGCAGGGGGTTCGGTACGGCTACACCTTC
TRBD1,once,TRBV5-1,TRBJ1-1,CASSLARRQGGTEAFF,TGCGCCAGCAGCTTGGCTCGACGACAGGGCGGAACTGAAGCTTTCTTT
.,once,TRBV4-2,TRBJ2-7,CASSQGRGTLEQYF,TGTGCCAGCAGCCAGGGCAGGGGAACCCTCGAGCAGTACTTC
TRBD1,few,TRBV4-1,TRBJ1-1,CASSPGQGGTEAFF,TGCGCCAGCAGCCCCGGACAGGGAGGGACTGAAGCTTTCTTT
.,.,TRBV5-4,TRBJ2-7,CASSSPDSGNEQYF,TGTGCCAGCAGCTCACCTGACAGTGGGAACGAGCAGTACTTC
TRBD1,.,TRBV6-5,TRBJ2-1,CASTGGSYNEQFF,TGTGCCAGCACAGGGGGCTCCTACAATGAGCAGTTCTTC
.,once,TRBV7-9,TRBJ1-2,CASSLGTGFFDGYTF,TGTGCCAGCAGTTTGGGCACGGGATTCTTCGATGGCTACACCTTC
.,.,TRBV5-6,TRBJ2-2,CASSFSAGELFF,TGTGCCAGCAGCTTTTCGGCCGGGGAGCTGTTTTTT
.,.,TRBV18,TRBJ1-5,CASSQVEVGSNQPQHF,TGTGCCAGCTCACAGGTGGAGGTGGGGAGCAATCAGCCCCAGCATTTT
.,.,TRBV5-1,TRBJ2-3,CASSSTSLRTDTQYF,TGCGCCAGCAGCTCGACATCCCTGCGCACAGATACGCAGTATTTT
.,.,TRBV27,TRBJ2-1,CASSLSIGSGRTYNEQFF,TGTGCCAGCAGTTTATCGATAGGAAGTGGCAGGACCTACAATGAGCAGTTCTTC
TRBD1,.,TRBV19,TRBJ2-7,CASSIGTGVYEQYF,TGTGCCAGTAGTATTGGGACAGGGGTCTACGAGCAGTACTTC
TRBD2,.,TRBV27,TRBJ2-3,CASSFRAGGRIDTQYF,TGTGCCAGCAGTTTTCGGGCGGGGGGGAGGATAGATACGCAGTATTTT
.,.,TRBV19,TRBJ1-5,CASSIDRTADQPQHF,TGTGCCAGTAGTATAGATCGGACAGCCGATCAGCCCCAGCATTTT
TRBD1,.,TRBV15,TRBJ2-7,CATSRARDRDYEQYF,TGTGCCACCAGCAGAGCCCGAGACAGGGACTACGAGCAGTACTTC
.,.,TRBV6-1,TRBJ1-5,CASSEVSQPQHF,TGTGCCAGCAGTGAAGTGAGTCAGCCCCAGCATTTT
TRBD2,.,TRBV11-2,TRBJ2-2,CASSLAGENTGELFF,TGTGCCAGCAGCTTGGCGGGGGAGAACACCGGGGAGCTGTTTTTT
TRBD1,.,TRBV28,TRBJ2-7,CASSLIRQGDEQYF,TGTGCCAGCAGTTTAATTCGGCAGGGGGACGAGCAGTACTTC
.,once,TRBV7-9,TRBJ2-2,CASSLGAGELFF,TGTGCCAGCAGCTTAGGAGCCGGGGAGCTGTTTTTT
TRBD2,.,TRBV5-1,TRBJ2-1,CASSLAVAGALGQFF,TGCGCCAGCAGCTTGGCGGTAGCGGGGGCCCTCGGGCAGTTCTTC
TRBD2,.,TRBV4-2,TRBJ2-1,CASSQDSGSYNEQFF,TGTGCCAGCAGCCAAGATAGCGGGAGCTACAATGAGCAGTTCTTC
.,.,TRBV19,TRBJ1-1,CASIRGGGHTEAFF,TGTGCCAGTATTCGAGGGGGTGGGCACACTGAAGCTTTCTTT